The subject of this entry is one TCR beta chain. Its specificity is unknown. The source of the sample is a study of blood T cells in healthy people across ages. Overall study results and limits: Per million T cells, the diversity of TCR beta decreased roughly linearly as age advanced.

Isolated PBMCs totaled at least 7 million in each sample. A second roughly 7 to 12 cycle PCR used barcoded and J-beta primers. All cDNA molecules were each tagged by a template-switch adaptor with 12 random nucleotides. TCRdb reprocessed the 5' RACE reads via MiXCR and lists one record per CDR3 protein. The sample includes hundreds of thousands of distinct CDR3 sequences, roughly three fifths seen only once; the top ten take around 25%. The origin of this receptor is a man aged 35 to 55 in good health. The material sequenced was blood.

CDR3 residues: CASSTHRMGPTDTQYF. DNA of the CDR3: TGTGCCAGCAGTACCCACAGGATGGGGCCGACAGATACGCAGTATTTT. This chain links TRBV27 with TRBJ2-3; tentatively, D is TRBD1 (5 bases). This CDR3 spans 16 amino acids. V was pared by 5 bases and J by 3 bases, with 18 bases between. Germline CDR1 reads MNHEY; CDR2 reads SMNVEV (reference sequence).